The entry below gives a single T cell receptor (beta chain) sequence along with its context. The sample belongs to a study of T cell responses to AZD1222 COVID-19 vaccine. Sequencing used immunoSEQ multiplex PCR; TCRdb keeps in-frame clones, though not all of them. This sample carries about 150,000 clones, 92% of them seen once, and the ten largest clones take roughly 3.3%. The source was peripheral blood, collected 28 days after the second AZD1222 dose. This clonotype was obtained from an adult who received the AZD1222 COVID-19 vaccine.

Written as DNA, the CDR3 is TGTGCCACCAGCAGCGGGAGGGCGGCGTACGAGCAGTACTTC. It is translated as CATSSGRAAYEQYF. The V gene is TRBV15, the J gene TRBJ2-7; 8 bases are a match to TRBD2. V lost 3 bases to trimming and J lost 4 bases; unmatched junction nucleotides: 5. In germline, CDR1 is LNHNV, CDR2 YYDKDF (reference sequence). This CDR3 spans 14 amino acids.